The clone carrying this TCR beta chain was seen at least ten times. Its target is not known. This sample is drawn from a study of T cells in Graves' hyperthyroidism and ophthalmopathy. Study-wide background: Specimen type is peripheral blood, collected at initial diagnosis prior to any treatment. Study-level findings and limits: In the blood, most expanded thyroid clonotypes above 0.001 appeared as well.

Amplification of TCR beta CDR3 regions used RNA as the template. The study used the HTBI primer set for a first-round RT-PCR of the TCR CDR3. TCRdb ran MiXCR on the multiplex PCR reads and lists one entry per CDR3 protein. The sample records about 480,000 distinct CDR3 sequences, around 14% being singletons. Disease duration under 2 months; hyperthyroidism patients were aged 18 to 65. This CDR3 contains 13 residues. Germline assignment: CDR1 SGHNT and CDR2 YENEEA. Trimming shortened V by 3 bases and J by 4 bases, and 6 bases separated the two germline ends. The chain has TRBV11-3 and TRBJ2-2; D call uncertain. Source material: blood. This TCR was sampled from a woman aged 18-30 years with Graves' hyperthyroidism. In DNA form, the CDR3 reads TGTGCCAGCAGCTTCAGTGCCACCGGGGAGCTGTTTTTT. It specifies CASSFSATGELFF. The variable domain in full, with the rest retrieved from reference TRBV11-3 and TRBJ2-2, is EAGVVQSPRYKIIEKKQPVAFWCNPISGHNTLYWYLQNLGQGPELLIRYENEEAVDDSQLPKDRFSAERLKGVDSTLKIQPAELGDSAVYLCASSFSATGELFFGEGSRLTVL.